The 30 T cell receptor beta chains in this list originate from one sample, sequenced in a study of cytomegalovirus exposure and HLA in healthy donors. Primers included in the PCR were 60 Vbeta and 13 Jbeta primers. Assay used: immunoSEQ multiplex PCR; TCRdb lists only in-frame clones, some missing. The top ten hold 5.4% of the sample, which has some 250,000 clones, 82% seen once. The sequenced material came from PBMCs. The receptor set was obtained from a middle-aged woman in good health and CMV-seropositive.

The chain combines TRBV27 with TRBJ1-4; D remains unclear. Germline V CDR1 and CDR2: MNHEY, SMNVEV (reference sequence). This CDR3 comprises 14 residues. V was cut by 2 bases and J by 8 bases, with 12 bases left in between. The CDR3 is CASSLGGVGEKLFF. The CDR3, as DNA: TGTGCCAGCAGTTTAGGCGGGGTGGGCGAAAAACTGTTTTTT. Variable domain in full (rest from reference TRBV27 and TRBJ1-4): EAQVTQNPRYLITVTGKKLTVTCSQNMNHEYMSWYRQDPGLGLRQIYYSMNVEVTDKGDVPEGYKVSRKEKRNFPLILESPSPNQTSLYFCASSLGGVGEKLFFGSGTQLSVL.

This chain connects TRBV5-6 to TRBJ2-5, with 9 bases identical to TRBD1. After removal of 2 bases from V and 1 base from J, the junction contained 3 bases not matched to a gene. CDR1 is SGHDT, CDR2 YYEEEE, per germline. The CDR3 totals 15 residues. The CDR3 is CASSFRDRVQETQYF. The CDR3 coding sequence is TGTGCCAGCAGCTTCCGGGACAGGGTCCAAGAGACCCAGTACTTC.

This chain uses TRBV7-2 with TRBJ2-7; a weak D match, TRBD2 (5 bases). The CDR3 runs to 15 residues. Looked up from germline, CDR1 is SGHTA and CDR2 is FQGNSA. Trimming took 5 bases from V and 2 from J, leaving 16 bases between them. The CDR3 protein is CASSPFEGAPYEQYF. DNA for the CDR3: TGTGCCAGCAGCCCCTTTGAGGGAGCCCCCTACGAGCAGTACTTC.

As for this clone: The identical CDR3 is also encoded by other nucleotide sequences in the sample. The rearrangement joins TRBV29-1 to TRBJ1-1, with 7 positions matching TRBD1. V shed 7 bases, J shed 0 bases, and the junction held 5 bases outside the gene matches. CDR3 length: 13 residues. Germline V gene sequence: CDR1 SQVTM, CDR2 ANQGSEA. This CDR3 reads CSARQGLNTEAFF. CDR3 in DNA: TGCAGCGCCCGACAGGGACTGAACACTGAAGCTTTCTTT.

V is TRBV7-6 and J is TRBJ2-5, with D hard to call. The CDR3 consists of 14 residues. V was clipped by 5 bases and J by 2 bases, with 12 bases between them. Germline V gives CDR1 SGHVS, CDR2 FNYEAQ. DNA for the CDR3: TGTGCCAGCAGCCAGGCACAGCTACAAGAGACCCAGTACTTC. It is translated as CASSQAQLQETQYF. The entire variable domain, with the rest obtained from reference TRBV7-6 and TRBJ2-5, is as follows: GAGVSQSPRYKVTKRGQDVALRCDPISGHVSLYWYRQALGQGPEFLTYFNYEAQQDKSGLPNDRFSAERPEGSISTLTIQRTEQRDSAMYRCASSQAQLQETQYFGPGTRLLVL.

The chain couples TRBV29-1 to TRBJ2-3; D is perhaps TRBD2 (5 bases). Germline V CDR1 and CDR2: SQVTM, ANQGSEA. Deletions cut 3 bases from V and 2 bases from J, with 27 bases between. CDR3 length: 19 amino acids. The CDR3 sequence is CSVEIPSGRGQRVTDTQYF. The CDR3 nucleotides are TGCAGCGTTGAGATTCCCTCGGGAAGAGGGCAGAGAGTCACAGATACGCAGTATTTT.

This clone has a single count. The rearrangement joins TRBV7-2 to TRBJ1-3; 8 bases map to TRBD1. CDR1 and CDR2 (germline): SGHTA, FQGNSA. The trim removed 6 bases at V and 1 base at J, leaving 5 bases unmatched. CDR3 length: 15 amino acids. DNA of the CDR3: TGTGCCAGCAGTCCCGACAGGGGATCTGGAAACACCATATATTTT. Its protein is CASSPDRGSGNTIYF.

Here the CDR3 reads CASSLASRADYGYTF. CDR3 bases: TGTGCCAGCAGCTTGGCCAGCAGGGCGGACTATGGCTACACCTTC. V usage is TRBV5-4 and J usage is TRBJ1-2; the D gene is possibly TRBD1 (5 bases). Trimming removed 0 bases at V and 3 bases at J, with 12 bases between. The germline V gene encodes CDR1 SGHNT and CDR2 YYREEE (reference sequence). The CDR3 is 15 residues long.

This clone was found once. J is TRBJ1-2 and V is TRBV2; perhaps TRBD1 as D (5 bases). CDR3 length: 15 amino acids. Germline loops: CDR1 SNHLY, CDR2 FYNNEI. The V and J ends lost 5 bases and 0 bases respectively, with 13 bases between them. The CDR3 bases are TGTGCCAGCAGTTATCGGGCAGGGACTAACTATGGCTACACCTTC. Translation: CASSYRAGTNYGYTF.

This clone was observed a handful of times. The genes are TRBV2 and TRBJ1-1; D remains unclear. Trimming pared 7 bases from V and 0 bases from J, leaving 12 bases between. This CDR3 contains 14 residues. CDR1 and CDR2 from the germline V gene are SNHLY and FYNNEI. The CDR3 nucleotides read TGTGCCAGCACCCCCAGTACGTTGAACACTGAAGCTTTCTTT. This codes for CASTPSTLNTEAFF.

The rearrangement links TRBV29-1 to TRBJ1-1; 8 nucleotides line up with TRBD1. The germline gives CDR1 SQVTM, CDR2 ANQGSEA. V shed 6 bases, J shed 3 bases, and the junction held 6 bases outside the gene matches. The CDR3 contains 13 residues. The CDR3 region has the DNA TGCAGCGTATCCGCGGACAGGGACACTGAAGCTTTCTTT. Its protein product is CSVSADRDTEAFF.

The chain employs TRBV10-2 and TRBJ2-2, with D unresolved. CDR1 is WSHSY and CDR2 is SAAADI in the germline V gene. This CDR3 is 15 amino acids long. The V end was cut by 4 bases, the J end by 1 base, with 10 bases between. The DNA of the CDR3 is TGCGCCAGCAGTGGGTACCAGGAGAACACCGGGGAGCTGTTTTTT. It is translated as CASSGYQENTGELFF.

This clone was observed a handful of times. The V gene is TRBV2, the J gene TRBJ2-7; D is possibly TRBD2 (6 bases). The V and J ends lost 3 bases and 6 bases respectively, with 18 bases between them. This CDR3 is 15 amino acids long. The germline V gene has CDR1 SNHLY and CDR2 FYNNEI. The CDR3 is CASSEEGAAGLEQYF. The CDR3 DNA follows: TGTGCCAGCAGTGAGGAGGGAGCCGCCGGGCTCGAGCAGTACTTC. Drawing the rest from reference TRBV2 and TRBJ2-7, the complete variable domain is EPEVTQTPSHQVTQMGQEVILRCVPISNHLYFYWYRQILGQKVEFLVSFYNNEISEKSEIFDDQFSVERPDGSNFTLKIRSTKLEDSAMYFCASSEEGAAGLEQYFGPGTRLTVT.

The rearrangement links TRBV29-1 to TRBJ2-1; no reliable D call. The CDR3 has 13 residues. Germline CDR1 and CDR2: SQVTM and ANQGSEA. V was trimmed by 1 base and J by 6 bases, leaving 10 bases between them. The CDR3 DNA is TGCAGCGTTGAAGGGGCGAAAGGCAATGAGCAGTTCTTC. Translation gives CSVEGAKGNEQFF.

Points on this clone: The junction departs from the called germline gene at one end, perhaps through a read error. The same CDR3 can be traced to other DNA sequences in this sample. The V call is TRBV29-1, the J call TRBJ1-2; maybe TRBD1 (5 bases). This CDR3 has 12 amino acids. Germline V gene sequence: CDR1 SQVTM, CDR2 ANQGSEA. The CDR3 DNA is TGCAGCGTACCCGGGGGGTACTATGGTTACACCTTC. Its protein product is CSVPGGYYGYTF.

This clone showed up just a few times. The chain uses TRBV5-4 and TRBJ1-3, with D uncertain. CDR3 length equals 15 residues. Trimming cost V 2 bases and J 4 bases, with 13 bases left between them. Per the germline V gene, CDR1 is SGHNT and CDR2 is YYREEE (reference sequence). CDR3 nucleotide sequence: TGTGCCAGCAGCTTATCAGGCCGTGGAGGAAACACCATATATTTT. It translates to CASSLSGRGGNTIYF.

The chain has TRBV19 and TRBJ1-5; 7 bases fit TRBD1. Losses at the gene ends were 7 bases for V and 4 bases for J; bases not matched to a gene: 10. CDR1 LNHDA and CDR2 SQIVND come from the germline V gene (reference sequence). The CDR3 consists of 15 residues. CDR3 sequence reads: CASNPAGTANQPQHF. As DNA, the CDR3 is TGTGCCAGTAACCCCGCGGGGACAGCGAATCAGCCCCAGCATTTT.

The V and J genes are TRBV11-3 and TRBJ2-5; 8 bases fit TRBD1. The CDR3 contains 14 residues. Germline assignment: CDR1 SGHNT and CDR2 YENEEA. V lost 5 bases to trimming and J lost 2 bases; unmatched junction nucleotides: 4. The CDR3 sequence: CASSPHRGQETQYF. DNA of the CDR3: TGTGCCAGCAGCCCCCACAGGGGGCAAGAGACCCAGTACTTC.

This chain connects TRBV6-4 to TRBJ1-2, with D maybe TRBD1 (5 bases). Germline V gene data show CDR1 as MRHNA and CDR2 as SNTAGT. CDR3 length: 12 residues. The V gene lost 2 bases and the J gene lost 7 bases, with 8 bases spanning the gap. CDR3 bases: TGTGCCAGCAGTGACCGTAGGGGTGGCTACACCTTC. This sequence encodes CASSDRRGGYTF.

This rearrangement joins TRBV11-3 to TRBJ2-7; a possible D gene is TRBD1 (6 bases). V was pared by 4 bases and J by 2 bases, with 15 bases between. This CDR3 contains 15 residues. Per germline, CDR1 SGHNT and CDR2 YENEEA. For the CDR3, the DNA is TGTGCCAGCAGCTACGAAGGGGGATTCCCCTACGAGCAGTACTTC. It specifies CASSYEGGFPYEQYF.

This chain connects TRBV6-6 to TRBJ1-1; no firm D call. The CDR3 totals 15 residues. Germline V gene data show CDR1 as MNHNY and CDR2 as SVGAGI (reference sequence). V was cut by 6 bases and J by 4 bases, with 18 bases left in between. The CDR3 reads CASRPEGSSFTEAFF. The CDR3 DNA follows: TGTGCCAGCAGACCCGAGGGCTCCTCGTTCACTGAAGCTTTCTTT.

As regards this clone: Within the sample, other DNA sequences also encode this same CDR3. For the CDR3, the DNA is TGCGCCAGCAGCCAAGATTTGACAGTCAATCAGCCCCAGCATTTT. Its protein is CASSQDLTVNQPQHF. This chain links TRBV4-1 with TRBJ1-5; TRBD1 is a possible D gene (5 bases). The CDR3 has 15 residues. V was trimmed by 0 bases and J by 3 bases, leaving 9 bases between them. CDR1 and CDR2 from the germline V gene are MGHRA and YSYEKL.

CDR3 region: CASTKGQGSYEQYF. Written as DNA, the CDR3 is TGTGCCAGCACGAAGGGACAGGGTTCCTACGAGCAGTACTTC. This sequence joins TRBV2 and TRBJ2-7; 9 nucleotides match TRBD1. V gave up 7 bases and J gave up 1 base; unmatched junction bases: 5. The CDR3 contains 14 residues. CDR1 and CDR2 from the germline V gene are SNHLY and FYNNEI.

The sample holds one count of this clone. CDR3 region: CASSPLTGIYGYTF. Here the CDR3 DNA reads TGTGCCAGCAGCCCTTTAACGGGTATCTATGGCTACACCTTC. The V call is TRBV11-2, the J call TRBJ1-2, with no clear D. V lost 5 bases and J lost 4, with 14 bases in between. Germline lookup yields CDR1 SGHAT and CDR2 FQNNGV. The CDR3 length is 14 residues.

This clone has only a few counts. The chain couples TRBV5-4 to TRBJ1-1; 10 nucleotides agree with TRBD1. This CDR3 has 17 residues. Germline values: CDR1 SGHNT, CDR2 YYREEE (reference sequence). The V segment lost 0 bases and the J segment 2 bases; nucleotides outside the gene matches: 7. CDR3 DNA sequence: TGTGCCAGCAGCTTGGGGGGGAGGACAGGGGGTAACACTGAAGCTTTCTTT. Protein sequence: CASSLGGRTGGNTEAFF. Complete variable domain (other parts from reference TRBV5-4 and TRBJ1-1): ETGVTQSPTHLIKTRGQQVTLRCSSQSGHNTVSWYQQALGQGPQFIFQYYREEENGRGNFPPRFSGLQFPNYSSELNVNALELDDSALYLCASSLGGRTGGNTEAFFGQGTRLTVV.

The chain joins TRBV5-4 to TRBJ1-1, with D perhaps matching TRBD1 (5 bases). The CDR3 loop spans 15 amino acids. Germline V gene sequence: CDR1 SGHNT, CDR2 YYREEE (reference sequence). V was trimmed by 0 bases and J by 6 bases, leaving 15 bases between them. The CDR3 region has the DNA TGTGCCAGCAGCTTGGGACTGGGCGGGGGGTCTGAAGCTTTCTTT. Its translation: CASSLGLGGGSEAFF.

V is TRBV11-2 and J is TRBJ1-2, with D perhaps matching TRBD1 (5 bases). This CDR3 is built from 18 residues. V gave up 4 bases and J gave up 7 bases, with 28 bases separating them. Germline CDR1 and CDR2: SGHAT and FQNNGV. The CDR3 loop reads CASSSVRSFTGDLSGYTF. The CDR3 DNA reads as TGTGCCAGCAGCTCGGTTAGGAGCTTTACAGGCGACCTCTCTGGCTACACCTTC.

J is TRBJ2-7 and V is TRBV12-5; 7 nucleotides align to TRBD2. Unmatched junction bases numbered 8, after V lost 1 base and J lost 2 bases. CDR3 length equals 16 residues. Germline values: CDR1 LGHNT, CDR2 FRNRAP. The CDR3 coding sequence is TGTGCTAGTGGTTTGGCCCACTCGAGCGGGACCTACGAGCAGTACTTC. Its protein is CASGLAHSSGTYEQYF.

This clone was seen just once. The chain couples TRBV2 to TRBJ2-1, with D maybe TRBD1 (5 bases). V dropped 5 bases and J dropped 2 bases, with 13 bases sitting between them. The CDR3 is 15 amino acids. Germline V gene data show CDR1 as SNHLY and CDR2 as FYNNEI. CDR3 nucleotides: TGTGCCAGCAGTTCGGCAGGGCTGACCTACAATGAGCAGTTCTTC. It translates to CASSSAGLTYNEQFF.

CDR3 protein: CASSLTDGTSFPHEQYF. In DNA form, the CDR3 reads TGTGCCAGCAGTTTAACCGACGGGACTAGCTTTCCGCACGAGCAGTACTTC. The chain has TRBV7-8 and TRBJ2-7; 9 bases line up with TRBD2. The J segment lost 5 bases and the V segment lost 6 bases, leaving 17 bases of the junction unmatched. The germline V gene has CDR1 SGHVS and CDR2 FQNEAQ. The CDR3 consists of 17 residues.